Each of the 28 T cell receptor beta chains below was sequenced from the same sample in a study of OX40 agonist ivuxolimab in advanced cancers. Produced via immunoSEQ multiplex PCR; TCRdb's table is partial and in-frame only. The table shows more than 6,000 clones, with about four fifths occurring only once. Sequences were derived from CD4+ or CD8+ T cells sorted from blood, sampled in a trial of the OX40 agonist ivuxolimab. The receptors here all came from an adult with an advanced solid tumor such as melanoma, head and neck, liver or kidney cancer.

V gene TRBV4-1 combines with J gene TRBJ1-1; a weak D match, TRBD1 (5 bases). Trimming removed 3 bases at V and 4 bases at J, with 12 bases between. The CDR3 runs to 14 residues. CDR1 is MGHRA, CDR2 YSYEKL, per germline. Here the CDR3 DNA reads TGCGCCAGCAGCCAGAGGCTGGGGGGCACTGAAGCTTTCTTT. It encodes CASSQRLGGTEAFF.

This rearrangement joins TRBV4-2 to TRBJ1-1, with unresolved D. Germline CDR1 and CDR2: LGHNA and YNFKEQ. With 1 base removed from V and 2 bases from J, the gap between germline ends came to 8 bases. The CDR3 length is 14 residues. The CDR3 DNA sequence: TGTGCCAGCAGCCAAGGGGAGGACAACACTGAAGCTTTCTTT. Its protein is CASSQGEDNTEAFF.

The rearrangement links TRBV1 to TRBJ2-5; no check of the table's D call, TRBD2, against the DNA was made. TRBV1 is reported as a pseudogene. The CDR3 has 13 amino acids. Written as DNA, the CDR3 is TGCACCAGCAGCCCAGGACTAGAGGAGACCCAGTACTTC. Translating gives CTSSPGLEETQYF.

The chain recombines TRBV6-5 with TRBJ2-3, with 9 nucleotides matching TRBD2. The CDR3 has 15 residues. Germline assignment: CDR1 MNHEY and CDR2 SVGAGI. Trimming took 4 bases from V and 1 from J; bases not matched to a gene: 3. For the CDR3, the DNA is TGTGCCAGCAGTTTGGCTAGCGGGGGCACAGATACGCAGTATTTT. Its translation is CASSLASGGTDTQYF.

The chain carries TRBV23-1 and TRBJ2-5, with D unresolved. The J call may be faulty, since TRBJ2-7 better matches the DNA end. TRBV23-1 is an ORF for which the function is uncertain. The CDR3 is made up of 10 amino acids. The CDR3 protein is CAADSYEQYF. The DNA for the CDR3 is TGCGCCGCCGACTCCTACGAGCAGTACTTC.

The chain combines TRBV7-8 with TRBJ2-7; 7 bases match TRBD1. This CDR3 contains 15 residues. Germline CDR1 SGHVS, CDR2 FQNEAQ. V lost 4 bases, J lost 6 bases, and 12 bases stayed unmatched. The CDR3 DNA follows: TGTGCCAGCAGCTCGGTACAGGGGCCGTCGGGCGAGCAGTACTTC. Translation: CASSSVQGPSGEQYF.

CDR3 amino acids: CASHTGDEQFF. In nucleotides, the CDR3 is TGTGCCAGCCATACAGGGGATGAGCAGTTCTTC. The gene calls are TRBV25-1 and TRBJ2-1; TRBD1 aligns across 7 bases. The CDR3 runs 11 residues. Germline trimming cut 8 bases from V and 8 bases from J; bases unmatched to any gene: 3. Per germline, CDR1 MGHDK and CDR2 SYGVNS.

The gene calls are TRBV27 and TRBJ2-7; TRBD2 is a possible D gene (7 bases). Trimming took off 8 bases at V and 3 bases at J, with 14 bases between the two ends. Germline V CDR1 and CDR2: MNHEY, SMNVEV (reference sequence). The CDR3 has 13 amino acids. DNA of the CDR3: TGTGCCAGCGCGGGGGCGGCGATCTACGAGCAGTACTTC. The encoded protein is CASAGAAIYEQYF.

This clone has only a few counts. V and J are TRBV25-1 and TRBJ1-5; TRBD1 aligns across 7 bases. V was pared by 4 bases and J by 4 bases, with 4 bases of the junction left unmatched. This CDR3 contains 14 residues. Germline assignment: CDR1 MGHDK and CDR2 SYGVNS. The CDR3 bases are TGTGCCAGCAGTGGGGACAGTTTAAATCAGCCCCAGCATTTT. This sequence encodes CASSGDSLNQPQHF.

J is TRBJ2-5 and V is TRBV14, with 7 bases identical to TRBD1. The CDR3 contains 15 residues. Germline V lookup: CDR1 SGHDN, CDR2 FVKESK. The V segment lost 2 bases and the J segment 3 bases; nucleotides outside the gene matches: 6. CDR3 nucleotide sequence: TGTGCCAGCAGCCAATTTCAGGGGGTAGAAGAGACCCAGTACTTC. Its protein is CASSQFQGVEETQYF.

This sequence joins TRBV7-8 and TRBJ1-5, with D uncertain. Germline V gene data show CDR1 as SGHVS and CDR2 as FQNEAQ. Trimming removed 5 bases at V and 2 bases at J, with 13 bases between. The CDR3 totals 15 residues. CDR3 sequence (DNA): TGTGCCAGCAGCGCTGGGAGGGCTGGCAATCAGCCCCAGCATTTT. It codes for CASSAGRAGNQPQHF. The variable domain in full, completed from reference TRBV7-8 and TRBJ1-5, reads GAGVSQSPRYKVAKRGQDVALRCDPISGHVSLFWYQQALGQGPEFLTYFQNEAQLDKSGLPSDRFFAERPEGSVSTLKIQRTQQEDSAVYLCASSAGRAGNQPQHFGDGTRLSIL.

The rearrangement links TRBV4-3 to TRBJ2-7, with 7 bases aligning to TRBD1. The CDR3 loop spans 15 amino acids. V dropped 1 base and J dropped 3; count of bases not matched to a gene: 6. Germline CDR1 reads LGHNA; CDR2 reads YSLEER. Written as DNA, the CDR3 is TGCGCCAGCAGCCAAGCCTTGACAGGGTTCTACGAGCAGTACTTC. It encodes CASSQALTGFYEQYF.

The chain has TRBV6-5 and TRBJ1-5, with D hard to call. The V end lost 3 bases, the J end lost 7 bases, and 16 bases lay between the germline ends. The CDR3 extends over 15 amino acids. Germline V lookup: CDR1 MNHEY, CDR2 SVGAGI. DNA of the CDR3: TGTGCCAGCAGTTATCCAGGCCAGCCCCGGCAGCCCCAGCATTTT. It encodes CASSYPGQPRQPQHF.

The CDR3 nucleotides are TGCGCCAGCAGCCAAGACTCGCGGGGAAGCAGTTTGGATGAAAAACTGTTTTTT. Translated, it gives CASSQDSRGSSLDEKLFF. This chain links TRBV4-1 with TRBJ1-4, with D unclear. Germline loops: CDR1 MGHRA, CDR2 YSYEKL. The CDR3 consists of 18 residues. Trimming removed 0 bases at V and 6 bases at J, with 20 bases between.

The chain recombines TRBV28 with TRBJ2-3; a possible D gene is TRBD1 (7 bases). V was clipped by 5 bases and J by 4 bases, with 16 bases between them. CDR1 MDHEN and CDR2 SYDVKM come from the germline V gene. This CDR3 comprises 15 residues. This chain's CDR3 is CASSPQGGAADTQYF. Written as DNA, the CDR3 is TGTGCCAGCAGTCCGCAGGGGGGTGCCGCAGATACGCAGTATTTT.

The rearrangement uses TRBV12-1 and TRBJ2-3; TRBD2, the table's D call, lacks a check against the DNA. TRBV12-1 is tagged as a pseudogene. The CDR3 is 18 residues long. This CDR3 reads CASSSSATGGVSTDTQYF. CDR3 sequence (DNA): TGTGCCAGCAGCTCCTCTGCGACGGGGGGGGTAAGCACAGATACGCAGTATTTT.

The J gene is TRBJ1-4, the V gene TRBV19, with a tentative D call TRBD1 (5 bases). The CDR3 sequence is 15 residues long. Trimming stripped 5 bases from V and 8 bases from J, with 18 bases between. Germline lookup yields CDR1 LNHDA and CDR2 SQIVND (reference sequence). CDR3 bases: TGTGCCAGTAGTTCAGGGCTGGGATCGGAAGAAAAACTGTTTTTT. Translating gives CASSSGLGSEEKLFF.

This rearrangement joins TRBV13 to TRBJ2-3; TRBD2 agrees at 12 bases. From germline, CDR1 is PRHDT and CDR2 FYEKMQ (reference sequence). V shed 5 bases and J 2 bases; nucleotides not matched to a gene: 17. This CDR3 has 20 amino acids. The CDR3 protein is CASSSLQGASGGEFTDTQYF. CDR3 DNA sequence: TGTGCCAGCAGCAGCCTCCAAGGGGCTAGCGGGGGGGAATTCACAGATACGCAGTATTTT.

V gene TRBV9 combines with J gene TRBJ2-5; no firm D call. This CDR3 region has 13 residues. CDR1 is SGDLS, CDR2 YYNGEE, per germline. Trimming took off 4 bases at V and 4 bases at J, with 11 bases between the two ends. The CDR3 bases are TGTGCCAGCAGCCCCCCCCTCCGAGAGACCCAGTACTTC. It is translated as CASSPPLRETQYF.

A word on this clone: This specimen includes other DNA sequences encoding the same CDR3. The CDR3 DNA follows: TGCGCCAGCAGCCAAGAGAGTAACTATGGCTACACCTTC. Translated, it gives CASSQESNYGYTF. V gene TRBV4-1 combines with J gene TRBJ1-2; no definite D call. CDR3 length: 13 residues. V was cut by 0 bases and J by 1 base, with 3 bases left in between. Germline V gene lookup returns CDR1 MGHRA and CDR2 YSYEKL.

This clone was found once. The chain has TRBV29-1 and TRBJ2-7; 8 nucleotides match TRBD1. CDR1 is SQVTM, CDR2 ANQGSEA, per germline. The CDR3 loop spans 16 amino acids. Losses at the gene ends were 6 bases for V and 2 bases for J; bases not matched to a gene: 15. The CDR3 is CSVGTDSTGAPYEQYF. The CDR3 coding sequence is TGCAGCGTCGGCACCGATTCGACAGGGGCTCCCTACGAGCAGTACTTC.

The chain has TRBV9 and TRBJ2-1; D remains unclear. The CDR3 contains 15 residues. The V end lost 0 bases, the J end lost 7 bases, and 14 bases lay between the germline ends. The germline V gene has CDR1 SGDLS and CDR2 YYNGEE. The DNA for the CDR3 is TGTGCCAGCAGCGTAGGTCTTGGCAGTTCTAATGAGCAGTTCTTC. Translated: CASSVGLGSSNEQFF.

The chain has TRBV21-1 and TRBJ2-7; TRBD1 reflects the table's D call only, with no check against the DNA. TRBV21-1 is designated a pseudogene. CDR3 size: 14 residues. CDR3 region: CASSNGTGFYEQYF. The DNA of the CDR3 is TGTGCCAGCAGCAACGGGACAGGGTTTTACGAGCAGTACTTC.

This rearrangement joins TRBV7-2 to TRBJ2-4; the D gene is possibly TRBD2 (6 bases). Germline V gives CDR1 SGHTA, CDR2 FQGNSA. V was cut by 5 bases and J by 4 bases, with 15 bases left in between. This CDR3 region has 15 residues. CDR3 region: CASSPDPGGKNIQYF. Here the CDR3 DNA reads TGTGCCAGCAGCCCAGATCCTGGGGGGAAAAACATTCAGTACTTC.

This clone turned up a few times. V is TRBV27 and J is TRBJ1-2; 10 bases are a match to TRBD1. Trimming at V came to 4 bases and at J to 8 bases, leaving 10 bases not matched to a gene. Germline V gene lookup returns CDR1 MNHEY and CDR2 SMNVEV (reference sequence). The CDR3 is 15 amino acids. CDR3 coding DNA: TGTGCCAGCAGTTCTACCGGGACAGGGGAGTTAGGCTACACCTTC. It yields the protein CASSSTGTGELGYTF.

The CDR3 region has the DNA TGTGCCTGGAGTATCGCAACCTACGAGCAGTACTTC. Its translation: CAWSIATYEQYF. J is TRBJ2-7 and V is TRBV30; D gene unclear. Trimming removed 2 bases at V and 2 bases at J, with 7 bases between. The CDR3 is made up of 12 amino acids. Germline V gives CDR1 GTSNPN, CDR2 SVGIG (reference sequence).

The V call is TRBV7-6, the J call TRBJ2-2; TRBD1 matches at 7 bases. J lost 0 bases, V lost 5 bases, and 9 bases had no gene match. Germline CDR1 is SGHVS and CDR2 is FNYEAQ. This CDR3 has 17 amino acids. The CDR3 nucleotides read TGTGCCAGCAGCATCTCAGGGGGTCTAGCGAACACCGGGGAGCTGTTTTTT. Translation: CASSISGGLANTGELFF.

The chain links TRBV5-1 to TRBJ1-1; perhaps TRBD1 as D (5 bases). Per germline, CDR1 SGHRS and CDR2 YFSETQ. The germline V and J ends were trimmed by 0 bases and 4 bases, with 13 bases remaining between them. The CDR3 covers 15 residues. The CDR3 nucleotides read TGCGCCAGCAGCTTGGCTACGGGGCAGTTCACTGAAGCTTTCTTT. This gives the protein CASSLATGQFTEAFF. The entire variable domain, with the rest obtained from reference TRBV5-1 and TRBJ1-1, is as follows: KAGVTQTPRYLIKTRGQQVTLSCSPISGHRSVSWYQQTPGQGLQFLFEYFSETQRNKGNFPGRFSGRQFSNSRSEMNVSTLELGDSALYLCASSLATGQFTEAFFGQGTRLTVV.